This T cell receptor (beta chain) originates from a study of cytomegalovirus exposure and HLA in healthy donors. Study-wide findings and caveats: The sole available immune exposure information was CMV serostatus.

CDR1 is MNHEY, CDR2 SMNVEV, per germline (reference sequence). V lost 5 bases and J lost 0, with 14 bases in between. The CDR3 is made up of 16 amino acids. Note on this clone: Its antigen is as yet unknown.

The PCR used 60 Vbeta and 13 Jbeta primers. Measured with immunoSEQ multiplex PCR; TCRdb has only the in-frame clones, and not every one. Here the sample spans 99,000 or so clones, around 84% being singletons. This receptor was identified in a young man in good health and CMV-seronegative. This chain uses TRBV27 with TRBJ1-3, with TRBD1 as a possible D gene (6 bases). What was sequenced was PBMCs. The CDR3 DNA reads TGTGCCAGCAGTGTTGACAGGTGGAGCTCTGGAAACACCATATATTTT. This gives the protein CASSVDRWSSGNTIYF.